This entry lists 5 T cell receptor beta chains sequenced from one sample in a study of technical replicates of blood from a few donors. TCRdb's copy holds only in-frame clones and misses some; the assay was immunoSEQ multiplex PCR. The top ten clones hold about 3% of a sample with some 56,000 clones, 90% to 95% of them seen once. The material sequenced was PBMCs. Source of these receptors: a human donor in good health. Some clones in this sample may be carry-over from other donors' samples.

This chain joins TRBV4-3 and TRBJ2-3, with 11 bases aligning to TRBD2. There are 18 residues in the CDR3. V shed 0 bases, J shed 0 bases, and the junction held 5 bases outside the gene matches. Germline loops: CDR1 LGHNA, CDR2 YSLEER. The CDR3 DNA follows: TGCGCCAGCAGCCAAGATCGACGGACTAGCGGGAGCACAGATACGCAGTATTTT. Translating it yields CASSQDRRTSGSTDTQYF.

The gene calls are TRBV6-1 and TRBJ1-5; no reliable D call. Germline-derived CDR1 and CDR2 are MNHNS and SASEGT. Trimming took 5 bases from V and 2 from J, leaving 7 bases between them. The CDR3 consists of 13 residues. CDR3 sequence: CASSPGGNQPQHF. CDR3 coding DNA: TGTGCCAGCAGTCCGGGAGGCAATCAGCCCCAGCATTTT.

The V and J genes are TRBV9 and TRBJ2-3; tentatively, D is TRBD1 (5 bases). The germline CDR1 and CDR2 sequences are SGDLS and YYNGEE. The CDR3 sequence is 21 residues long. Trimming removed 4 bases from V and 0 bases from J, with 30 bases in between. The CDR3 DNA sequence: TGTGCCAGCAGCTCCGTAAGGGGATCCGGCGGACCTCTATCTAGCACAGATACGCAGTATTTT. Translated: CASSSVRGSGGPLSSTDTQYF. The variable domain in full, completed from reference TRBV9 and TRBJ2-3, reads DSGVTQTPKHLITATGQRVTLRCSPRSGDLSVYWYQQSLDQGLQFLIQYYNGEERAKGNILERFSAQQFPDLHSELNLSSLELGDSALYFCASSSVRGSGGPLSSTDTQYFGPGTRLTVL.

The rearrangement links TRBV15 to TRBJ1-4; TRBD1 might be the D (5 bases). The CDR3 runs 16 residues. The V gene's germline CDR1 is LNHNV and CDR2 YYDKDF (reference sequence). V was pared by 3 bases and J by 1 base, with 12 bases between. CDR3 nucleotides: TGTGCCACCAGCAGCCCAGCGGGACGAACTAATGAAAAACTGTTTTTT. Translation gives CATSSPAGRTNEKLFF.

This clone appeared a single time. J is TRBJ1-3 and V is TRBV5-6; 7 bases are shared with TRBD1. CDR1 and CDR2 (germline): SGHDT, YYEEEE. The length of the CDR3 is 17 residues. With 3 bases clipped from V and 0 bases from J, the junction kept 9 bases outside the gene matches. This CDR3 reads CASSSGTASFSGNTIYF. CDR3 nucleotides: TGTGCCAGCAGCTCAGGGACAGCCTCTTTCTCTGGAAACACCATATATTTT.